Listed below are T cell receptor beta chains from one sample, sequenced in a study of blood T cells in healthy people across ages. TCRdb recomputed calls from the 5' RACE reads with MiXCR, one row per CDR3 protein. The repertoire holds around 750,000 distinct CDR3 sequences, roughly 53% seen once, with roughly 37% in the top ten. The sequenced material came from blood. These receptor sequences come from a man older than 75 in good health. Both conserved end residues are part of each CDR3. Fields, in order: D gene, V gene, J gene, clone size, CDR3 DNA, CDR3 protein. A D gene is named only where the DNA matches it firmly. Expanded clones are given a class, and other clones once, few, many or no size at all.

D: TRBD1
V: TRBV28
J: TRBJ2-7
size: NA
DNA: TGTGCCAGCAGTTTATTGGACAGGCGAGTCTCCTACGAGCAGTACTTC
CDR3: CASSLLDRRVSYEQYF

D: NA
V: TRBV4-2
J: TRBJ1-1
size: NA
DNA: TGTGCCAGCAGCCAAGTAACGGCTAACACTGAAGCTTTCTTT
CDR3: CASSQVTANTEAFF

D: NA
V: TRBV29-1
J: TRBJ2-7
size: NA
DNA: TGCAGCGCCCTCCCGGTTTCCTACAATGAGCAGTACTTC
CDR3: CSALPVSYNEQYF

D: NA
V: TRBV29-1
J: TRBJ2-7
size: NA
DNA: TGCAGCGTTCGGGCTAGCCCCTCCTACGAGCAGTACTTC
CDR3: CSVRASPSYEQYF

D: TRBD2
V: TRBV7-2
J: TRBJ2-5
size: NA
DNA: TGTGCCAGCAGCTCGAATGCCCCGGGACTAGCGGGAGAGACCCAGTACTTC
CDR3: CASSSNAPGLAGETQYF

D: TRBD2
V: TRBV20-1
J: TRBJ2-5
size: NA
DNA: TGCAGTGCCCGAGCGGGAGTAGAGACCCAGTACTTC
CDR3: CSARAGVETQYF

D: NA
V: TRBV28
J: TRBJ1-2
size: once
DNA: TGTGCCAGTAGCTACAGGAACTATGGCTACACCTTC
CDR3: CASSYRNYGYTF

D: NA
V: TRBV7-8
J: TRBJ1-3
size: NA
DNA: TGTGCCAGCAGAATGGGCGGGGGAACCACCATATATTTT
CDR3: CASRMGGGTTIYF

D: TRBD1
V: TRBV5-1
J: TRBJ2-3
size: NA
DNA: TGCGCCAGCACGGACAGGGGAAGGACAGATACGCAGTATTTT
CDR3: CASTDRGRTDTQYF

D: TRBD1
V: TRBV12-3/TRBV12-4
J: TRBJ2-7
size: NA
DNA: TGTGCCAGCAGCTCGAAGTACAGGGGGAACGGCGAGCAGTACTTC
CDR3: CASSSKYRGNGEQYF

D: TRBD1
V: TRBV24-1
J: TRBJ1-5
size: NA
DNA: TGTGCCACCAGTGATCTAGGGGCCCGACAGGGGGATCAGCCCCAGCATTTT
CDR3: CATSDLGARQGDQPQHF

D: NA
V: TRBV5-1
J: TRBJ2-7
size: NA
DNA: TGCGCCAGCAGCGAACAGGGTTGGGAGCAGTACTTC
CDR3: CASSEQGWEQYF

D: NA
V: TRBV29-1
J: TRBJ2-7
size: NA
DNA: TGCAGCGTTGAGGGAGCGGAGTCCTACAATGAGCAGTACTTC
CDR3: CSVEGAESYNEQYF

D: NA
V: TRBV20-1
J: TRBJ1-5
size: NA
DNA: TGCAGTGCTAGAGAAGGCGGGGAACAGCCCCAGCATTTT
CDR3: CSAREGGEQPQHF

D: NA
V: TRBV29-1
J: TRBJ2-7
size: few
DNA: TGCAGCGTTGACATCAGGGATGAGCAGTACTTC
CDR3: CSVDIRDEQYF

D: NA
V: TRBV5-4
J: TRBJ1-1
size: NA
DNA: TGTGCCAGCAGCTTGGCCGCGGTTCTGGGCACTGAAGCTTTCTTT
CDR3: CASSLAAVLGTEAFF

D: NA
V: TRBV2
J: TRBJ2-5
size: NA
DNA: TGTGCCAGCAGCTTTCTGGGGGGGGCAGGGGAGACCCAGTACTTC
CDR3: CASSFLGGAGETQYF

D: TRBD1
V: TRBV9
J: TRBJ2-6
size: NA
DNA: TGTGCCTGCAGCCCTAGACAGGGCCCCTCTGGGGCCAACGTCCTGACTTTC
CDR3: CACSPRQGPSGANVLTF

D: NA
V: TRBV12-3/TRBV12-4
J: TRBJ2-3
size: NA
DNA: TGTGCCAGCAGCGCCCGGACAGCGGAGTACAGATACGCGTATTTT
CDR3: CASSARTAEYRYAYF

D: NA
V: TRBV15
J: TRBJ2-1
size: few
DNA: TGTGCCACCAGCGGACCCAGGGCCGGTGAGCAGTTCTTC
CDR3: CATSGPRAGEQFF

D: NA
V: TRBV6-1
J: TRBJ1-2
size: NA
DNA: TGTGCCAGCAGCGACATCAACTATGGCTACACCTTC
CDR3: CASSDINYGYTF

D: NA
V: TRBV9
J: TRBJ2-3
size: NA
DNA: TGTGCCAGCAGCTTAGCTGGCCTCGCCCATACGCAGTATTTT
CDR3: CASSLAGLAHTQYF

D: NA
V: TRBV28
J: TRBJ2-1
size: few
DNA: TGTGCCAGCGAGACTTTAGCGGAGGGGACCTCCTACAATGAGCAGTTCTTC
CDR3: CASETLAEGTSYNEQFF

D: NA
V: TRBV11-2
J: TRBJ2-1
size: few
DNA: TGTGCCAGCACCCCCAGTGGAGGGAGGATCTACAATGAGCAGTTCTTC
CDR3: CASTPSGGRIYNEQFF

D: NA
V: TRBV6-1
J: TRBJ2-3
size: NA
DNA: TGTGCCAGCAGTCCACATCCCACTAGAAAAGTATCCAGATACGCGTATTTT
CDR3: CASSPHPTRKVSRYAYF

D: TRBD1
V: TRBV20-1
J: TRBJ1-5
size: NA
DNA: TGCAGTGCGAGCCAGGGGGTCGATCAGCCCCAGCATTTT
CDR3: CSASQGVDQPQHF

D: NA
V: TRBV20-1
J: TRBJ1-2
size: NA
DNA: TGCAGTGCTACTGGGACCAGTTATGGCTACACCTTC
CDR3: CSATGTSYGYTF

D: TRBD2
V: TRBV5-1
J: TRBJ2-7
size: once
DNA: TGCGCCAGCAGTGCAAGACTAGCGGGAGGGAGGGAGCAGTACTTC
CDR3: CASSARLAGGREQYF

D: NA
V: TRBV6-1
J: TRBJ1-1
size: NA
DNA: TGTGCCAGCAGTGCCCTTGGGGGTAAGGCTGAAGCTTTCTTT
CDR3: CASSALGGKAEAFF

D: NA
V: TRBV5-1
J: TRBJ2-7
size: NA
DNA: TGCGCCAGCAGCCTCACAGGGATGTTGGACTACGAGCAGTACTTC
CDR3: CASSLTGMLDYEQYF

D: TRBD2
V: TRBV3-1
J: TRBJ2-1
size: NA
DNA: TGTGCCAGCAGCCCAGGCGTAGCGGGAGCTGAGCAGTTCTTC
CDR3: CASSPGVAGAEQFF

D: TRBD2
V: TRBV6-5
J: TRBJ2-7
size: NA
DNA: TGTGCCAGCAGTTACTCCTCACCGGGACTAGCGGGAGCCTACGAGCAGTACTTC
CDR3: CASSYSSPGLAGAYEQYF

D: TRBD2
V: TRBV3-1
J: TRBJ2-7
size: few
DNA: TGTGCCAGCAGCCTGACTAGCGGGAGTTTCAATGAGCAGTACTTC
CDR3: CASSLTSGSFNEQYF

D: NA
V: TRBV28
J: TRBJ2-1
size: once
DNA: TGTGCCAGCAGTACTTCCTGGACATCTGATGAGCAGTTCTTC
CDR3: CASSTSWTSDEQFF

D: NA
V: TRBV11-2
J: TRBJ2-4
size: NA
DNA: TGTGCCAGCAGCTTACTCCGGGAAGCCAAAACCATTCAGTACTTC
CDR3: CASSLLREAKTIQYF

D: TRBD2
V: TRBV20-1
J: TRBJ2-7
size: few
DNA: TGCAGTCAAGGGGGGGAACTAGCGGGAGGGATTGGGCAGTACTTC
CDR3: CSQGGELAGGIGQYF

D: TRBD2
V: TRBV7-9
J: TRBJ2-1
size: once
DNA: TGTGCCAGCAGCCCGCGCCCTAGCGGAAACCGGAATGAGCAGTTCTTC
CDR3: CASSPRPSGNRNEQFF

D: NA
V: TRBV3-1
J: TRBJ2-6
size: NA
DNA: TGTGCCAGCAGCCAAGTCGGGGGCTCTGGGGCCAACGTCCTGACTTTC
CDR3: CASSQVGGSGANVLTF

D: NA
V: TRBV20-1
J: TRBJ2-3
size: NA
DNA: TGCAGTGCCCGAGGGGTGAAGGGGAGCACAGATACGCAGTATTTT
CDR3: CSARGVKGSTDTQYF

D: NA
V: TRBV6-5
J: TRBJ2-5
size: few
DNA: TGTGCCAGCAGTCAGACACGGCAGGCAGAGACCCAGTACTTC
CDR3: CASSQTRQAETQYF

D: NA
V: TRBV20-1
J: TRBJ2-7
size: NA
DNA: TGCAGTGCTGCGGGGCTGCCTGGAACCTACGAGCAGTACTTC
CDR3: CSAAGLPGTYEQYF

D: NA
V: TRBV29-1
J: TRBJ1-2
size: NA
DNA: TGCAGCGTTGAAGGGACACCCAACTATGGCTACACCTTC
CDR3: CSVEGTPNYGYTF

D: NA
V: TRBV5-6
J: TRBJ2-5
size: NA
DNA: TGTGCCAGCAGCTCATTCCCCCCGTCCCAAGAGACCCAGTACTTC
CDR3: CASSSFPPSQETQYF

D: TRBD2
V: TRBV5-1
J: TRBJ2-1
size: NA
DNA: TGCGCCAGCAGCTTGGGTGGACTAGCGAATGACCATGAGCAGTTCTTC
CDR3: CASSLGGLANDHEQFF

D: NA
V: TRBV10-3
J: TRBJ1-1
size: NA
DNA: TGTGCCATCAGTGAGTCGAGGGGTTGGAACGCTGAAGCTTTCTTT
CDR3: CAISESRGWNAEAFF

D: NA
V: TRBV5-1
J: TRBJ1-2
size: NA
DNA: TGCGCCAGCAGCTGGGACTCAGTCTCTGGCTACACCTTC
CDR3: CASSWDSVSGYTF

D: NA
V: TRBV7-9
J: TRBJ1-5
size: NA
DNA: TGTGCCAGCAGCTTAGGGTTGGCCAATCAGCCCCAGCATTTT
CDR3: CASSLGLANQPQHF

D: NA
V: TRBV5-1
J: TRBJ2-6
size: few
DNA: TGCGCCAGCAGCTTGGTACAGAACTCTGGGGCCAACGTCCTGACTTTC
CDR3: CASSLVQNSGANVLTF

D: NA
V: TRBV28
J: TRBJ2-7
size: NA
DNA: TGTGCCAGCAGTGGAACCGGGACTAGGGGGCTATACGAGCAGTACTTC
CDR3: CASSGTGTRGLYEQYF

D: NA
V: TRBV15
J: TRBJ2-5
size: NA
DNA: TGTGCCACCAGCAGCCATACCTCTACGACGCAGTACTTC
CDR3: CATSSHTSTTQYF

D: NA
V: TRBV11-2
J: TRBJ2-5
size: NA
DNA: TGTGCCAGCAGCCCCGATGGGGCCGAGGGAGAGACCCAGTACTTC
CDR3: CASSPDGAEGETQYF

D: TRBD2
V: TRBV3-1
J: TRBJ2-3
size: NA
DNA: TGTGCCAGCAGCCAAGAAGGGCGGGGGAGTAGCACAGATACGCAGTATTTT
CDR3: CASSQEGRGSSTDTQYF

D: NA
V: TRBV29-1
J: TRBJ2-6
size: few
DNA: TGCAGCGTTGGAGCGACAGCCTCTGGGGCCAACGTCCTGACTTTC
CDR3: CSVGATASGANVLTF

D: TRBD1
V: TRBV29-1
J: TRBJ2-7
size: few
DNA: TGCAGCTGGGGAAGGGGGCCATCCGGCGAGCAGTACTTC
CDR3: CSWGRGPSGEQYF